Sequencing of this T cell receptor beta chain was carried out in a study of blood T cell repertoires in COVID-19 (dated by TCRdb to 2018 to 2021). For the study in its entirety: Samples covering the acute and convalescent phases of COVID-19 were provided by collaborators in the United States, Italy and Spain. The material from the prospective study consisted of cDNA or gDNA derived from T cells, B-cell-depleted T cells, or PBMCs. A freely available public database, intended as a resource for researchers studying the immune response to SARS-CoV-2, is where the repertoires were released. Where available, HLA class I and class II types were obtained from metadata supplied by the sample provider rather than from assay-based typing. Samples were obtained from the ongoing ImmuneRACE study (first 160 participants) and from 1,254 subjects provided by 6 global collaborators. Nearly every sample came with metadata listing a de-identified subject ID, COVID-19 status, age in years and sex. Deeply sampled blood TCRbeta repertoires from subjects exposed to, actively infected with, or recovered from COVID-19 were included in the dataset. Overall study outcomes, separate from this receptor: Clinical and demographic metadata were provided uncurated, with the amount varying by source and participant.

In the case of this clone: Its cognate antigen has yet to be identified. Base qualities were left out, and no much larger clone turns up one base away.

The immunoSEQ Assay, a bias-controlled multiplex PCR, was used to amplify TCRbeta CDR3 regions from genomic DNA. Per the original workflow: The number of nucleated cells in each sample was estimated from the amplification of reference gene primers within the assay. To quantify the absolute abundance of each unique TCRbeta CDR3 rearrangement, sequence reads were collapsed and filtered. For each sample, productive Simpson clonality was calculated as the square root of Simpson's diversity index across productive rearrangements. TCRdb retrieved this table from immuneACCESS and kept in-frame rearrangements only. Not all clones are present; in checked studies, unresolved V genes account for under half, and no reason is known for the remainder. Clonal size and the V and J genes are those of that table, whereas D and trimming came from the DNA. The table for this sample lists some 270,000 clones; approximately 85% of them were counted only once. The ten largest account for approximately 9.1% of the sample.

From the cysteine up to the phenylalanine, the CDR3 has a length of 15 residues. CDR3 DNA is the only sequence kept; it has 45 bases, read in frame from the first base. From the germline V gene (reference sequence), CDR1 is GTSNPN and CDR2 is SVGIG. Relative to germline, V is 0 bases shorter and J is 0 bases shorter, with 11 bases between their ends. In the prospective study, participants were roughly 18 to 89 years old, resided in 24 geographic areas of the United States, and were enrolled through a virtual design. Cohort assignment in the prospective study relied on participant-reported clinical history from a screening survey and a study questionnaire. In the prospective study, whole blood, serum and a nasopharyngeal or oropharyngeal swab were collected from each participant by mobile phlebotomists. Over a roughly two-month period, participants in the prospective study had the option of providing additional blood draws and questionnaires. Before DNA extraction, prospective study blood samples were shipped either frozen or at room temperature.

The receptor's source is a woman in her fifties or sixties with acute COVID-19. The rearranged chain carries TRBV30 and TRBJ1-2, with no confidently assigned D gene. Sequencing was performed on PBMCs or T cells enriched from blood (not recorded which). The CDR3 corresponds to CAWSVLVETNYGYTF. The nucleotides read TGTGCCTGGAGTGTGTTAGTTGAAACTAACTATGGCTACACCTTC.